What follows are 19 T cell receptor beta chains derived from one specimen sequenced in a study of T cell repertoires in cytomegalovirus infection. TCRdb ran MiXCR on the reads and lists one entry per CDR3 protein. The repertoire includes roughly 990,000 distinct CDR3 sequences, roughly 30% of them detected once, and roughly 13% sits in the top ten. No antigen has been assigned to these receptors. Material: cultured CD8+ T cells from PBMCs, obtained from culture after CMV antigen stimulation. The receptors come from a human donor in good health (CMV status not recorded). Some clones in this sample may be carry-over from other donors' samples.

Only a few counts were recorded for this clonotype. The chain has TRBV5-1 and TRBJ1-1; weak D call: TRBD1 (6 bases). From germline, CDR1 is SGHRS and CDR2 YFSETQ. The CDR3 sequence is 16 residues long. V gave up 0 bases and J gave up 0 bases, with 12 bases separating them. The CDR3 coding sequence is TGCGCCAGCAGCTTGGATGAACAGGGCCTGAACACTGAAGCTTTCTTT. Translating gives CASSLDEQGLNTEAFF.

Concerning this clonotype itself: One end of the junction varies from germline; a read error may be responsible. This chain connects TRBV6-2 or TRBV6-3 to TRBJ1-1; TRBD1 is a possible D gene (5 bases). Germline loops: CDR1 MNHEY, CDR2 SVGEGT. This CDR3 is 14 amino acids long. CDR3 bases: TGTGCCAGCAGCTACTCGGGGGATGGTTCTGAAGCTTTCTTT. As protein: CASSYSGDGSEAFF.

CDR3 sequence (DNA): TGTGCCAGCAGCGAGACAGGGGGCATGCAGCCCCAGCATTTT. Protein: CASSETGGMQPQHF. This chain links TRBV7-8 with TRBJ1-5, with 10 bases aligning to TRBD1. CDR1 and CDR2 from the germline V gene are SGHVS and FQNEAQ. This CDR3 has 14 amino acids. Trimming cost V 5 bases and J 7 bases; bases outside gene matches: 5. The full variable domain, completed using reference TRBV7-8 and TRBJ1-5, is GAGVSQSPRYKVAKRGQDVALRCDPISGHVSLFWYQQALGQGPEFLTYFQNEAQLDKSGLPSDRFFAERPEGSVSTLKIQRTQQEDSAVYLCASSETGGMQPQHFGDGTRLSIL.

In its sample, this clonotype was seen many times. The chain couples TRBV10-3 to TRBJ2-3, with 8 bases aligning to TRBD1. The CDR3 totals 15 residues. V gave up 10 bases and J gave up 5 bases; unmatched junction bases: 14. Per the germline V gene, CDR1 is ENHRY and CDR2 is SYGVKD. The CDR3 loop reads CATLDRGLTEDTQYF. DNA of the CDR3: TGTGCCACCCTTGACAGGGGCCTTACCGAAGATACGCAGTATTTT.

CDR3 in amino acids: CASSPAPGVYNEQFF. As DNA, the CDR3 is TGTGCCAGTAGTCCCGCCCCGGGGGTCTACAATGAGCAGTTCTTC. V gene TRBV19 combines with J gene TRBJ2-1; TRBD2 might be the D (6 bases). Germline loops: CDR1 LNHDA, CDR2 SQIVND (reference sequence). The CDR3 extends over 15 amino acids. V was pared by 5 bases and J by 3 bases, with 14 bases between.

The chain joins TRBV29-1 to TRBJ2-1; D is tentatively TRBD1 or TRBD2 (5 bases each). The germline V gene has CDR1 SQVTM and CDR2 ANQGSEA. V gave up 5 bases and J gave up 4 bases, with 18 bases separating them. The CDR3 contains 15 residues. This CDR3 reads CSVSDPGRSYNEQFF. The CDR3 DNA reads as TGCAGCGTTTCCGACCCGGGACGTAGTTACAATGAGCAGTTCTTC.

Comment on this clonotype: With a much larger clone just one base away, this may be a read error. The chain joins TRBV7-8 to TRBJ1-6, with D possibly matching TRBD1 (5 bases). Germline CDR1 SGHVS, CDR2 FQNEAQ. V shed 5 bases and J shed 11 bases, with 16 bases lying between them. CDR3 length: 14 amino acids. As DNA, the CDR3 is TGTGCCAGCAGCCCCGGACATGGGTTTACACCCCTCCACTTT. Translated, it gives CASSPGHGFTPLHF.

This CDR3 reads CASSLQGDGATYGYTF. The CDR3 nucleotides read TGTGCCAGCAGCTTACAGGGCGATGGGGCGACTTATGGCTACACCTTC. The chain is built from TRBV7-6 and TRBJ1-2, with D perhaps matching TRBD1 (5 bases). V was shortened by 2 bases and J by 5 bases, with 18 bases between the two germline ends. The germline V gene has CDR1 SGHVS and CDR2 FNYEAQ. The CDR3 length is 16 residues.

This clonotype was recorded many times. The chain links TRBV27 to TRBJ1-1; 7 bases are a match to TRBD1. The CDR3 covers 14 residues. Germline CDR1 reads MNHEY; CDR2 reads SMNVEV (reference sequence). After removal of 6 bases from V and 2 bases from J, the junction contained 6 bases not matched to a gene. As DNA, the CDR3 is TGTGCCAGCAGCTTAAGGGACAGCAACACTGAAGCTTTCTTT. This translates into CASSLRDSNTEAFF.

The rearrangement joins TRBV9 to TRBJ2-1, with a possible D match to TRBD2 (5 bases). The V end was cut by 1 base, the J end by 8 bases, with 16 bases between. CDR3 length: 15 amino acids. Looked up from germline, CDR1 is SGDLS and CDR2 is YYNGEE. The CDR3 is CASSVSSGPGDEQFF. CDR3 nucleotides: TGTGCCAGCAGCGTATCGAGCGGTCCTGGGGATGAGCAGTTCTTC.

The rearrangement links TRBV28 to TRBJ2-5; possible D gene TRBD1, 6 bases. V lost 2 bases and J 7 bases, leaving 8 bases between the germline ends. CDR3 length equals 12 residues. Germline values: CDR1 MDHEN, CDR2 SYDVKM. This chain's CDR3 is CASSLRGRTQYF. CDR3 in DNA: TGTGCCAGCAGTTTAAGGGGGAGGACCCAGTACTTC.

This clonotype has more than one count but fewer than ten. The genes are TRBV11-2 and TRBJ2-2, with D possibly being TRBD1 or TRBD2 (5 bases each). Germline CDR1 SGHAT, CDR2 FQNNGV. The CDR3 covers 13 residues. Between the trimmed V and J ends, which lost 10 bases and 4 bases, there was a span of 13 bases. The CDR3 DNA reads as TGTGCCAACCGGGGCCAACCCACCGGGGAGCTGTTTTTT. As protein: CANRGQPTGELFF.

The table lists this clonotype with a few counts. The chain links TRBV19 to TRBJ2-7, with 8 nucleotides matching TRBD1. The CDR3 loop spans 13 amino acids. Germline-derived CDR1 and CDR2 are LNHDA and SQIVND (reference sequence). With 6 bases clipped from V and 6 bases from J, the junction kept 7 bases outside the gene matches. The CDR3 region is CASSGTGAFEQYV. In DNA, the CDR3 is TGTGCCAGTAGCGGGACAGGTGCCTTCGAGCAGTACGTC.

This chain joins TRBV10-2 and TRBJ1-5; TRBD1 matches 9 bases. Germline-derived CDR1 and CDR2 are WSHSY and SAAADI. V lost 5 bases and J lost 5; bases outside the gene matches: 4. There are 14 residues in the CDR3. CDR3 in DNA: TGCGCCAGCAGTCGGACAGGGGCGGATCAGCCCCAGCATTTT. This translates into CASSRTGADQPQHF.

Points on this clonotype: With a much larger clone just one base away, this may be a read error. DNA of the CDR3: TGTGCCAGCAGCTCCGGACAGGGATCAGATACGCAGCATTTT. Translation: CASSSGQGSDTQHF. This sequence joins TRBV7-3 and TRBJ2-3; 8 positions match TRBD1. The DNA end favors TRBJ1-5, so the J call may be wrong. This CDR3 has 14 amino acids. Germline V gives CDR1 SGHTA, CDR2 FQGTGA.

This clonotype has ten or more counts. The chain carries TRBV7-9 and TRBJ1-5; 7 bases fit TRBD1. Germline V CDR1 and CDR2: SEHNR, FQNEAQ (reference sequence). The CDR3 has 15 residues. The trim removed 5 bases at V and 2 bases at J, leaving 6 bases unmatched. CDR3 sequence (DNA): TGTGCCAGCAGCCGGACAGGTACGGGCAATCAGCCCCAGCATTTT. The encoded protein is CASSRTGTGNQPQHF.

The V and J genes are TRBV7-6 and TRBJ1-1; D unresolved. Germline V gives CDR1 SGHVS, CDR2 FNYEAQ. V was clipped by 5 bases and J by 7 bases, with 14 bases between them. The CDR3 spans 13 residues. The DNA for the CDR3 is TGTGCCAGCAGCCACCTAGGAGAGGATGAAGCTTTCTTT. This translates into CASSHLGEDEAFF.

This chain links TRBV6-6 with TRBJ2-7; tentatively, D is TRBD1 or TRBD2 (5 bases each). This CDR3 spans 15 amino acids. With 0 bases removed from V and 3 bases from J, the gap between germline ends came to 12 bases. Germline V CDR1 and CDR2: MNHNY, SVGAGI (reference sequence). Written as DNA, the CDR3 is TGTGCCAGCAGTTACTCCGGGGCCCCTCTCTACGAGCAGTACGTC. It codes for CASSYSGAPLYEQYV.

This clonotype was found many times. This rearrangement joins TRBV5-5 to TRBJ1-1; 9 bases align to TRBD1. The germline CDR1 and CDR2 sequences are SGHKS and YYEKEE (reference sequence). This CDR3 is 18 amino acids long. J gave up 0 bases and V 4 bases, and 13 bases lay outside the gene matches. CDR3 protein: CASSRLQGAVFMNTEAFF. For the CDR3, the DNA is TGTGCCAGCAGCAGATTACAGGGGGCGGTATTCATGAACACTGAAGCTTTCTTT. Combining the CDR3 with reference TRBV5-5 and TRBJ1-1 gives the whole variable domain DAGVTQSPTHLIKTRGQQVTLRCSPISGHKSVSWYQQVLGQGPQFIFQYYEKEERGRGNFPDRFSARQFPNYSSELNVNALLLGDSALYLCASSRLQGAVFMNTEAFFGQGTRLTVV.